The 3 T cell receptor beta chains below all came from one sample that was sequenced in a study of T cell repertoires in cytomegalovirus infection. Their recognized antigens are unknown. TCRdb re-called the reads with MiXCR, one entry per CDR3 protein. Of fewer than 1,000,000 distinct CDR3 sequences in the sample, approximately 31% were seen once. Sequencing was performed on cultured CD8+ T cells from PBMCs, taken from culture after CMV antigen stimulation. The receptors shown here come from a human donor in good health (CMV status not recorded). Some clones in this sample may be carry-over from other donors' samples.

The chain couples TRBV5-5 to TRBJ1-2, with D perhaps matching TRBD1 (5 bases). Trimming stripped 3 bases from V and 0 bases from J, with 18 bases between. The CDR3 extends over 17 amino acids. Germline CDR1 is SGHKS and CDR2 is YYEKEE (reference sequence). CDR3 protein: CASSWGDRAPANYGYTF. CDR3 bases: TGTGCCAGCAGCTGGGGGGATAGGGCGCCGGCTAACTATGGCTACACCTTC.

The rearrangement uses TRBV12-3 or TRBV12-4 and TRBJ1-5, with 9 bases lining up with TRBD1. The CDR3 covers 14 residues. V dropped 6 bases and J dropped 9; count of bases not matched to a gene: 9. The CDR3 DNA reads as TGTGCCAGCAGGGGACAGGGCTATGGCACGCCCCAGCATTTT. Protein sequence: CASRGQGYGTPQHF.

This clonotype has a count of ten or more. The chain employs TRBV7-2 and TRBJ1-2; D remains unclear. V was clipped by 3 bases and J by 0 bases, with 8 bases between them. CDR1 and CDR2 (germline): SGHTA, FQGNSA. The CDR3 covers 14 residues. As DNA, the CDR3 is TGTGCCAGCAGCTTGGCGCTAGCTAACTATGGCTACACCTTC. It codes for CASSLALANYGYTF.